The rows below give T cell receptor beta chains drawn from one sample of a study of T cells in Graves' hyperthyroidism and ophthalmopathy. TCRdb re-derived calls from the multiplex PCR reads in MiXCR, one entry per CDR3 protein. Found here are 600,000 to 650,000 distinct CDR3 sequences, around 20% of them singletons; the top ten hold 30% to 40%. The sequencing sample was made of blood. Every receptor here comes from a man aged 25 to 40 with Graves' ophthalmopathy. Each CDR3 is given with its conserved first and last residue. Each record gives: D gene, clone size, V gene, J gene, CDR3 protein, CDR3 DNA. A D gene is named only where the DNA matches it firmly. Size is stated for part of the rows, as once, few or many counts, or as a class when the clone is expanded.

-	many	TRBV29-1	TRBJ1-2	CSVVGNAYGYTF	TGCAGCGTTGTGGGGAATGCCTATGGCTACACCTTC
TRBD1	many	TRBV25-1	TRBJ1-2	CASSESGTGGDYGYTF	TGTGCCAGCAGTGAATCAGGGACAGGGGGCGACTATGGCTACACCTTC
-	-	TRBV9	TRBJ2-1	CASSVGTITYNEQSF	TGTGCCAGCAGCGTAGGGACTATCACCTACAATGAGCAGTCCTTC
TRBD1	-	TRBV5-1	TRBJ1-2	CASSSSMTGGAKGGYTF	TGCGCCAGCAGCTCTAGTATGACAGGGGGCGCAAAAGGTGGCTACACCTTC
-	many	TRBV12-3/TRBV12-4	TRBJ1-2	CASRQGNYGYTF	TGTGCCAGCAGGCAGGGGAACTATGGCTACACCTTC
-	few	TRBV9	TRBJ2-5	CASSGSSDETQYF	TGTGCCAGCAGCGGGAGTTCGGACGAGACCCAGTACTTC
TRBD2	-	TRBV7-3	TRBJ2-3	CASRKSAVAGEADTQYF	TGTGCCAGCAGGAAATCGGCCGTAGCGGGAGAGGCAGATACGCAGTATTTT
-	-	TRBV9	TRBJ2-1	CASSVGDNYNEQFF	TGTGCCAGCAGCGTAGGTGACAATTACAATGAGCAGTTCTTC
-	-	TRBV20-1	TRBJ1-2	CSARAIIGAQTNYGYTF	TGCAGTGCTAGAGCTATAATCGGGGCGCAGACCAACTATGGCTACACCTTC
-	-	TRBV29-1	TRBJ1-1	CSARTGPNTEAFF	TGCAGCGCGAGAACCGGTCCGAACACTGAAGCTTTCTTT
-	-	TRBV6-2/TRBV6-3	TRBJ2-2	CASSQSDKWLFF	TGTGCCAGCAGCCAATCGGACAAGTGGCTGTTTTTT
-	few	TRBV28	TRBJ2-1	CASKDEQEQFF	TGTGCCAGCAAAGACGAGCAGGAGCAGTTCTTC
-	-	TRBV28	TRBJ2-1	CASTLGLGYNERFF	TGTGCCAGCACCTTGGGGCTGGGCTACAATGAGCGGTTCTTC
-	-	TRBV25-1	TRBJ1-1	CASSPGQRHTEAFF	TGTGCCAGCAGCCCCGGACAGCGACACACTGAAGCTTTCTTT
TRBD1	few	TRBV5-1	TRBJ2-3	CASSLLTGGEDTQYF	TGCGCCAGCAGCTTGTTGACAGGGGGCGAAGATACGCAGTATTTT
-	few	TRBV27	TRBJ2-2	CASGSMASGRIPNTGELFF	TGTGCCAGCGGGTCAATGGCCAGCGGCAGAATTCCGAACACCGGGGAGCTGTTTTTT
TRBD2	-	TRBV7-9	TRBJ2-1	CASSLDREGLTEQFF	TGTGCCAGCAGCTTAGACCGGGAGGGCCTGACTGAGCAGTTCTTC
TRBD2	few	TRBV20-1	TRBJ2-7	CSARDFSGRGDEQYF	TGCAGTGCTAGAGATTTTAGCGGGAGAGGAGACGAGCAGTACTTC
-	-	TRBV28	TRBJ1-2	CASSSLSFGYTF	TGTGCCAGCAGTTCCTTATCGTTTGGCTACACCTTC
-	-	TRBV6-1	TRBJ1-3	CASKNDRTSGNTIYF	TGTGCCAGCAAAAACGACAGGACCTCTGGAAACACCATATATTTT
TRBD2	-	TRBV6-2/TRBV6-3	TRBJ2-1	CASSYSTWTSGRVNEQFF	TGTGCCAGCAGTTACTCGACTTGGACTAGCGGGAGGGTTAATGAGCAGTTCTTC
-	once	TRBV5-1	TRBJ2-1	CASSLGEPGPYNEQFF	TGCGCCAGCAGCTTGGGCGAGCCTGGACCCTACAATGAGCAGTTCTTC
TRBD1	many	TRBV6-1	TRBJ2-3	CASSPGQITDTQYF	TGTGCCAGCAGTCCGGGACAGATCACAGATACGCAGTATTTT
-	-	TRBV4-1	TRBJ1-4	CASSQLSGQNEKLFF	TGCGCCAGCAGCCAGCTTTCCGGGCAGAATGAAAAACTGTTTTTT
-	many	TRBV30	TRBJ1-1	CAWSVTGNMNTEAFF	TGTGCCTGGAGTGTTACAGGGAACATGAACACTGAAGCTTTCTTT
TRBD2	many	TRBV7-9	TRBJ2-1	CASKSGGDYNEQFF	TGTGCCAGCAAGAGCGGGGGGGACTACAATGAGCAGTTCTTC
TRBD1	few	TRBV20-1	TRBJ1-5	CSAGDTTGLNQPQHF	TGCAGTGCTGGAGATACGACAGGGTTGAATCAGCCCCAGCATTTT
TRBD2	-	TRBV4-3	TRBJ2-4	CASRDSGKSKNIQYF	TGCGCCAGCAGGGATAGCGGGAAGTCCAAAAACATTCAGTACTTC
-	few	TRBV20-1	TRBJ2-7	CSARGNRDRSYEQYF	TGCAGTGCTCGGGGCAACCGGGACCGATCCTACGAGCAGTACTTC
TRBD2	once	TRBV19	TRBJ2-4	CASGGLAGDGGNIQYF	TGTGCCAGTGGGGGACTAGCGGGAGATGGAGGGAACATTCAGTACTTC
-	few	TRBV6-2/TRBV6-3	TRBJ1-5	CASSDSDQPQHF	TGTGCCAGCAGCGACTCGGATCAGCCCCAGCATTTT
-	few	TRBV27	TRBJ2-7	CASSADGSTSYEQYF	TGTGCCAGCAGTGCGGATGGGAGCACCTCCTACGAGCAGTACTTC
-	-	TRBV12-3/TRBV12-4	TRBJ1-2	CASSLDSPRLYGYTF	TGTGCCAGCAGCCTCGACAGTCCTCGGTTATATGGCTACACCTTC
TRBD1	many	TRBV20-1	TRBJ1-1	CSAGLDRGTEAFF	TGCAGTGCTGGATTGGACAGGGGCACTGAAGCTTTCTTT
-	-	TRBV20-1	TRBJ1-5	CSAKNGNQPQHF	TGCAGTGCTAAGAACGGCAATCAGCCCCAGCATTTT
TRBD1	-	TRBV29-1	TRBJ2-7	CSVKGRQGAAYEQYF	TGCAGCGTCAAGGGTAGACAGGGGGCGGCCTACGAGCAGTACTTC
TRBD1	-	TRBV6-1	TRBJ1-2	CASTLGQNYGYTF	TGTGCCAGCACCCTGGGACAGAACTATGGCTACACCTTC
-	few	TRBV27	TRBJ2-7	CASSFLDRFYEQYF	TGTGCCAGCAGTTTTCTCGACAGGTTCTACGAGCAGTACTTC
TRBD1	-	TRBV3-1	TRBJ1-6	CASSQGATGVGNSPLHF	TGTGCCAGCAGCCAAGGGGCCACAGGGGTTGGTAATTCACCCCTCCACTTT
-	few	TRBV6-1	TRBJ1-1	CASTGGLRTEAFF	TGTGCCAGCACCGGAGGGTTGCGCACTGAAGCTTTCTTT
TRBD2	-	TRBV6-1	TRBJ2-5	CALPASGLHQETQYF	TGTGCCCTTCCGGCTAGCGGGCTACACCAAGAGACCCAGTACTTC
TRBD2	-	TRBV29-1	TRBJ2-5	CSVEAGLAGETQYF	TGCAGCGTTGAAGCCGGACTAGCGGGAGAGACCCAGTACTTC
TRBD2	-	TRBV20-1	TRBJ2-5	CSARGLRGAGTQYF	TGCAGTGCTAGGGGGCTGCGGGGGGCAGGAACCCAGTACTTC
-	few	TRBV7-9	TRBJ2-7	CASSLFRLDGYEQYF	TGTGCCAGCAGCTTATTTCGACTAGACGGGTACGAGCAGTACTTC
-	many	TRBV12-3/TRBV12-4	TRBJ1-1	CASRGMKNTEAFF	TGTGCCAGCCGCGGCATGAAGAACACTGAAGCTTTCTTT